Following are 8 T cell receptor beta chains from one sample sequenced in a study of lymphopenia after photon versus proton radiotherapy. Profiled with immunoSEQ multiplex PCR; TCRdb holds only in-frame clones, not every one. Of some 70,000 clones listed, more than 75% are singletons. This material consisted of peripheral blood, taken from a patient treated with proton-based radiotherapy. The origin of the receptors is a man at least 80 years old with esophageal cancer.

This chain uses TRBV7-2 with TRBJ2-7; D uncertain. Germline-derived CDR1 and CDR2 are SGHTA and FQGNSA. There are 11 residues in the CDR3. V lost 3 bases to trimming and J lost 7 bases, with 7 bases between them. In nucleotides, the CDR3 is TGTGCCAGCAGCTTTTTGCAGGAGCAGTACTTC. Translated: CASSFLQEQYF.

Here the CDR3 reads CASSLSRSSGSGEQYF. CDR3 DNA sequence: TGTGCCAGCAGCCTTTCGCGGAGTAGCGGGAGTGGCGAGCAGTACTTC. V is TRBV11-2 and J is TRBJ2-7; 9 nucleotides line up with TRBD2. The CDR3 contains 16 residues. V gave up 5 bases and J gave up 6 bases; unmatched junction bases: 14. From germline, CDR1 is SGHAT and CDR2 FQNNGV.

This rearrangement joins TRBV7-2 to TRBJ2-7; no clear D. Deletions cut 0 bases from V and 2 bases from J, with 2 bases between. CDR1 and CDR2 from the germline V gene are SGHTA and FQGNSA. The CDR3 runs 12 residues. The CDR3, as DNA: TGTGCCAGCAGCTTAGCCGCCTACGAGCAGTACTTC. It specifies CASSLAAYEQYF.

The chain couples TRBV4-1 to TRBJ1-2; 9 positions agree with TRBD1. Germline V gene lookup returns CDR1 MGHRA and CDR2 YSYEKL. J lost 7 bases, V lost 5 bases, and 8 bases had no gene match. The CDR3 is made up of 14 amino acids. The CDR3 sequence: CASSYGTGTAGYTF. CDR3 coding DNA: TGCGCCAGCAGCTACGGGACAGGGACGGCTGGCTACACCTTC.

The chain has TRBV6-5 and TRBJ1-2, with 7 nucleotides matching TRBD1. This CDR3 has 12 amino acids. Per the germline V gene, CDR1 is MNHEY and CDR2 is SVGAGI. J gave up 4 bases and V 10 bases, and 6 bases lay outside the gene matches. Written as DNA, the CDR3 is TGTGCCACCCAGACAGGGCCCTATGGCTACACCTTC. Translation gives CATQTGPYGYTF.

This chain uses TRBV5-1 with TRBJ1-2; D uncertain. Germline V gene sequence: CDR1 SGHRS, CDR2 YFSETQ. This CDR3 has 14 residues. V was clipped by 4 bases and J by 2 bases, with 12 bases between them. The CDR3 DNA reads TGCGCCAGCAGCGTCGACTGGGGAAACTATGGCTACACCTTC. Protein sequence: CASSVDWGNYGYTF.

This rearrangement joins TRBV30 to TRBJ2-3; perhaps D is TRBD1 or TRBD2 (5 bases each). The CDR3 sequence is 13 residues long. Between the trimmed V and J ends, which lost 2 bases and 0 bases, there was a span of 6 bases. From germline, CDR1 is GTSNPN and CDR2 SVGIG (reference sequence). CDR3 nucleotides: TGTGCCTGGAGTCGGGACAGCACAGATACGCAGTATTTT. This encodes CAWSRDSTDTQYF.

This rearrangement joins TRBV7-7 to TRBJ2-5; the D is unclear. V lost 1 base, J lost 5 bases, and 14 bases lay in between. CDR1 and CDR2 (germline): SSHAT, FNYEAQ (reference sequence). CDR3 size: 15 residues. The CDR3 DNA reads TGTGCCAGCAGCTTAGGGTCGTCCCGAGTGGAGACCCAGTACTTC. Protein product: CASSLGSSRVETQYF.